These 8 T cell receptor beta chains were sequenced from one sample in a study of CD8 T cells in Susac syndrome. Reverse transcription of about 0.45 to 1 ug RNA was carried out with random hexamers. One entry per CDR3 protein, called by TCRdb with MiXCR from the immunoSEQ multiplex PCR reads. The table has some 150,000 distinct CDR3 sequences, about 94% seen once. Material for sequencing was CD8+ T cells from PBMCs. The source is a human donor with multiple sclerosis.

The genes are TRBV3-1 and TRBJ2-7, with D perhaps assigned TRBD1 or TRBD2 (5 bases each). The CDR3 length is 16 residues. V dropped 3 bases and J dropped 2 bases, with 17 bases sitting between them. Per the germline V gene, CDR1 is LGHDT and CDR2 is YNNKEL (reference sequence). The CDR3 spells CASSHPYGTEAYEQYF. The DNA of the CDR3 is TGTGCCAGCAGCCACCCATACGGGACGGAAGCCTACGAGCAGTACTTC.

As regards this clonotype: One end of the junction varies from germline; a read error may be responsible. The chain has TRBV30 and TRBJ2-7, with no clear D. This CDR3 is 10 amino acids long. Germline lookup yields CDR1 GTSNPN and CDR2 SVGIG (reference sequence). The CDR3 protein is CAWSSNEQYF. The CDR3 DNA follows: TGTGCCTGGAGCTCCAACGAGCAGTACTTC.

The V gene is TRBV7-2, the J gene TRBJ2-7; a weak D match, TRBD1 (6 bases). The CDR3 is made up of 15 amino acids. V lost 3 bases to trimming and J lost 0 bases, with 12 bases between them. CDR1 SGHTA and CDR2 FQGNSA come from the germline V gene. This CDR3 is CASSLSKGDSYEQYF. CDR3 sequence (DNA): TGTGCCAGCAGCTTGAGCAAGGGGGACTCCTACGAGCAGTACTTC.

The chain recombines TRBV7-2 with TRBJ2-7; tentative D call: TRBD1 (6 bases). The CDR3 spans 16 residues. The V gene's germline CDR1 is SGHTA and CDR2 FQGNSA. Trimming left V 5 bases short and J 0 bases short, with 17 bases between. The DNA of the CDR3 is TGTGCCAGCAGCCCCCCCAGGGGTACTAGCTCCTACGAGCAGTACTTC. This gives the protein CASSPPRGTSSYEQYF.

The CDR3 region is CASSYRGLDGGPYNEQFF. CDR3 bases: TGTGCCAGCAGTTACCGGGGCCTTGACGGGGGGCCATACAATGAGCAGTTCTTC. The chain uses TRBV6-5 and TRBJ2-1; tentative D call: TRBD2 (7 bases). V gave up 2 bases and J gave up 4 bases, with 21 bases separating them. Looked up from germline, CDR1 is MNHEY and CDR2 is SVGAGI. This CDR3 is built from 18 residues.

The chain links TRBV20-1 to TRBJ1-2; a possible D gene is TRBD1 (6 bases). This CDR3 is built from 14 residues. The V gene's germline CDR1 is DFQATT and CDR2 SNEGSKA (reference sequence). With 7 bases removed from V and 2 bases from J, the gap between germline ends came to 17 bases. CDR3 sequence: CSGGGTQGNYGYTF. The CDR3 nucleotides read TGCAGTGGGGGGGGGACACAGGGAAACTATGGCTACACCTTC.

The chain is built from TRBV3-1 and TRBJ1-1; D gene unclear. Per germline, CDR1 LGHDT and CDR2 YNNKEL (reference sequence). This CDR3 has 15 residues. V gave up 5 bases and J gave up 0 bases, with 13 bases separating them. The CDR3 reads CASSKKHRLNTEAFF. The CDR3 bases are TGTGCCAGCAGCAAAAAACACAGATTGAACACTGAAGCTTTCTTT. Full variable domain (remainder filled in from reference TRBV3-1 and TRBJ1-1): DTAVSQTPKYLVTQMGNDKSIKCEQNLGHDTMYWYKQDSKKFLKIMFSYNNKELIINETVPNRFSPKSPDKAHLNLHINSLELGDSAVYFCASSKKHRLNTEAFFGQGTRLTVV.

The V gene is TRBV20-1, the J gene TRBJ2-3; D is unclear. With 1 base removed from V and 1 base from J, the gap between germline ends came to 12 bases. The CDR3 is 15 amino acids. The V gene's germline CDR1 is DFQATT and CDR2 SNEGSKA (reference sequence). This CDR3 is CSARVAPTRTDTQYF. For the CDR3, the DNA is TGCAGTGCTAGAGTTGCCCCAACCCGCACAGATACGCAGTATTTT.